This TCR beta chain emerged from a study of control samples from healthy donors and cancer patients (dated by TCRdb to the early 2020s). The CDR3 sequence holds 17 residues, the cysteine and phenylalanine included. Only the CDR3 part of the read is kept: 51 bases, read in frame from the first base. The germline V gene (reference sequence) provides CDR1 DFQATT and CDR2 SNEGSKA. V is reduced by 3 bases and J by 0 bases, leaving a spacing of 15 bases between them. Regarding this clone: This clone's antigen is unknown. There are no base qualities to consult, and no much larger clone falls within one base.

Library method: the immunoSEQ multiplex PCR assay. TCRdb retrieved this table from immuneACCESS and kept in-frame rearrangements only. Not all clones are present; in checked studies, unresolved V genes account for under half, and no reason is known for the remainder. The sample yields 150,000 to 200,000 clones; roughly 94% were counted once. 11% to 15% of the sample comes from the top ten. The sequence came from a man aged 55 to 69 with colorectal cancer. In this chain, TRBV20-1 is recombined with TRBJ2-6; possibly the D gene is TRBD1, per 6 matching bases. The material sequenced was PBMCs. The sequence in DNA is TGCAGTGCTAGTCATCAGGGACAAGACTCTGGGGCCAACGTCCTGACTTTC. Its protein reads: CSASHQGQDSGANVLTF.